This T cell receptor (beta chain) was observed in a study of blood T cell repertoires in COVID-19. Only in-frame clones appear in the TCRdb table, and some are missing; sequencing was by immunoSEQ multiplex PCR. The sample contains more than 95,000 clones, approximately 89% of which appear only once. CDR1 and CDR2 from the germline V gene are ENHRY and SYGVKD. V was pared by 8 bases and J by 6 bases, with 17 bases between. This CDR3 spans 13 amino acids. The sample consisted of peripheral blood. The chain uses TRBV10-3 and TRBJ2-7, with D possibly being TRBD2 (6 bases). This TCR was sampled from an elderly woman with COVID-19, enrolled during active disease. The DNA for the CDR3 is TGTGCCATCGAGGAGCAGCTCGGGAGCGAGCAGTACTTC. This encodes CAIEEQLGSEQYF.